The rows below give T cell receptor beta chains drawn from one sample of a study of T cell responses to AZD1222 COVID-19 vaccine. Assay: immunoSEQ multiplex PCR; the TCRdb copy retains only in-frame clones and omits some. Of more than 150,000 clones listed, 90% are singletons. Sample: peripheral blood, taken 28 days after the second AZD1222 dose. The receptors were sampled from an adult who received the AZD1222 COVID-19 vaccine. The CDR3 runs from the conserved cysteine through the conserved F or W. The D gene is left open where the match is weak. The listing skips clone size in some rows; elsewhere it reads once, few, many or a size class.

d_gene: .
j_gene: TRBJ2-1
v_gene: TRBV6-2/TRBV6-3
abundance: .
CDR3nt: TGTGCCAGCAGTTACACATGGACAACCTACAATGAGCAGTTCTTC
CDR3aa: CASSYTWTTYNEQFF

d_gene: .
j_gene: TRBJ1-5
v_gene: TRBV19
abundance: .
CDR3nt: TGTGCCAGTAGTATAGTCTGGGTACAGCAGCCCCAGCATTTT
CDR3aa: CASSIVWVQQPQHF

d_gene: TRBD2
j_gene: TRBJ2-7
v_gene: TRBV6-5
abundance: .
CDR3nt: TGTGCCAGCAGAGCTAGCGGGGGGGCTTACGAGCAGTACTTC
CDR3aa: CASRASGGAYEQYF

d_gene: TRBD1
j_gene: TRBJ2-5
v_gene: TRBV5-1
abundance: .
CDR3nt: TGCGCCAGCAGCGGACGGGATTTTTTTGGACAGGGGGATGAAGAGACCCAGTACTTC
CDR3aa: CASSGRDFFGQGDEETQYF

d_gene: TRBD1
j_gene: TRBJ2-7
v_gene: TRBV3-1/TRBV3-2
abundance: .
CDR3nt: TGTGCCAGCAGCCGAAGCCAGGGGGCCTACGAGCAGTACTTC
CDR3aa: CASSRSQGAYEQYF

d_gene: .
j_gene: TRBJ2-7
v_gene: TRBV5-4
abundance: .
CDR3nt: TGTGCCAGCAGTCTGGGGGGGGCGGTCTCCTACGAGCAGTACTTC
CDR3aa: CASSLGGAVSYEQYF

d_gene: TRBD2
j_gene: TRBJ2-5
v_gene: TRBV6-1
abundance: .
CDR3nt: TGTGCCAGCAGTGAAGAATCCCCTCGCGGGGGGCGGGAGACCCAGTACTTC
CDR3aa: CASSEESPRGGRETQYF

d_gene: .
j_gene: TRBJ1-6
v_gene: TRBV5-3
abundance: once
CDR3nt: TGTGCCAGAAGCTTGGGGCAGGATAATTCACCCCTCCACTTT
CDR3aa: CARSLGQDNSPLHF

d_gene: .
j_gene: TRBJ2-5
v_gene: TRBV5-1
abundance: .
CDR3nt: TGCGCCAGCAGCCCGTGGGCGGAAGAAGAGACCCAGTACTTC
CDR3aa: CASSPWAEEETQYF

d_gene: TRBD1
j_gene: TRBJ2-7
v_gene: TRBV27
abundance: once
CDR3nt: TGTGCCAGCAGTAGATCCGGGACAGGGTTCGAGCAGTACTTC
CDR3aa: CASSRSGTGFEQYF

d_gene: TRBD1
j_gene: TRBJ2-1
v_gene: TRBV27
abundance: once
CDR3nt: TGTGCCAGCAGTTCCGGGACAGCAGCATACAATGAGCAGTTCTTC
CDR3aa: CASSSGTAAYNEQFF

d_gene: .
j_gene: TRBJ1-1
v_gene: TRBV19
abundance: .
CDR3nt: TGTGCCAGTAGTTGGTCGGGGACTGAAGCTTTCTTT
CDR3aa: CASSWSGTEAFF

d_gene: .
j_gene: TRBJ2-3
v_gene: TRBV7-9
abundance: .
CDR3nt: TGTGCCAGCAGCTTATCCGGGGGGCCCGTCGTTTCAGATACGCAGTATTTT
CDR3aa: CASSLSGGPVVSDTQYF

d_gene: TRBD1
j_gene: TRBJ2-7
v_gene: TRBV11-2
abundance: .
CDR3nt: TGTGCCAGCAGCTCATGGGACAGGACCTACGAGCAGTACTTC
CDR3aa: CASSSWDRTYEQYF

d_gene: TRBD2
j_gene: TRBJ2-3
v_gene: TRBV3-1/TRBV3-2
abundance: .
CDR3nt: TGTGCCAGCAGGGCTAGCGGGAGCGCAGATACGCAGTATTTT
CDR3aa: CASRASGSADTQYF

d_gene: .
j_gene: TRBJ1-1
v_gene: TRBV5-8
abundance: once
CDR3nt: TGTGCCAGCAGCACCCCCGGGAGGAACACTGAAGCTTTCTTT
CDR3aa: CASSTPGRNTEAFF

d_gene: TRBD2
j_gene: TRBJ2-3
v_gene: TRBV27
abundance: .
CDR3nt: TGTGCCAGCAGTTTATGGCCCTTACTAGCGGGGGGCCCAGATACGCAGTATTTT
CDR3aa: CASSLWPLLAGGPDTQYF

d_gene: .
j_gene: TRBJ1-2
v_gene: TRBV27
abundance: .
CDR3nt: TGTGCCAGCAGTTTATTCATCGGGTATGGCTACACCTTC
CDR3aa: CASSLFIGYGYTF

d_gene: .
j_gene: TRBJ1-2
v_gene: TRBV7-9
abundance: few
CDR3nt: TGTGCCAGCAGCCCACGGGACGGATTACTTAACTATGGCTACACCTTC
CDR3aa: CASSPRDGLLNYGYTF

d_gene: .
j_gene: TRBJ2-2
v_gene: TRBV12-3/TRBV12-4
abundance: few
CDR3nt: TGTGCCAGCAGTTTCCCCGGGGAGCTGTTTTTT
CDR3aa: CASSFPGELFF

d_gene: .
j_gene: TRBJ1-2
v_gene: TRBV28
abundance: .
CDR3nt: TGTGCCAGCAGCCCCGTTGGGGGCGCCAGCTATGGCTACACCTTC
CDR3aa: CASSPVGGASYGYTF

d_gene: .
j_gene: TRBJ1-6
v_gene: TRBV6-5
abundance: .
CDR3nt: TGTGCCAGCAGTTACCAGGACGGGGTTAAGGCCCTCCACTTT
CDR3aa: CASSYQDGVKALHF

d_gene: .
j_gene: TRBJ1-2
v_gene: TRBV6-1
abundance: .
CDR3nt: TGTGCCAGCAGTGAAGTTAGCAGGGTCGGCTACACCTTC
CDR3aa: CASSEVSRVGYTF

d_gene: .
j_gene: TRBJ1-6
v_gene: TRBV3-1/TRBV3-2
abundance: .
CDR3nt: TGTGCCAGCAGCCAAGATTCACAGCTTCACAATTCACCCCTCCACTTT
CDR3aa: CASSQDSQLHNSPLHF

d_gene: .
j_gene: TRBJ2-1
v_gene: TRBV10-1
abundance: .
CDR3nt: TGCGCCAGCAGTCGGGGAAGCTCCTACAATGAGCAGTTCTTC
CDR3aa: CASSRGSSYNEQFF